Presented here are 21 T cell receptor beta chains from one specimen sequenced in a study of technical replicates of blood from a few donors. Sequencing was performed with immunoSEQ multiplex PCR; in TCRdb, only in-frame clones are kept and a portion is missing. In the table there are approximately 81,000 clones, around 95% of which are singletons. The sequenced material came from T cells isolated from PBMCs. Receptors were obtained from a human donor in good health.

This chain links TRBV25-1 with TRBJ2-5; 7 bases align to TRBD1. The CDR3 contains 13 residues. The trim removed 3 bases at V and 5 bases at J, leaving 3 bases unmatched. Per germline, CDR1 MGHDK and CDR2 SYGVNS. The CDR3 region has the DNA TGTGCCAGCAGTGAGACAGGGCGGGAGACCCAGTACTTC. Amino acids: CASSETGRETQYF. Looking up the rest from reference TRBV25-1 and TRBJ2-5 gives the full variable domain: EADIYQTPRYLVIGTGKKITLECSQTMGHDKMYWYQQDPGMELHLIHYSYGVNSTEKGDLSSESTVSRIRTEHFPLTLESARPSHTSQYLCASSETGRETQYFGPGTRLLVL.

The J gene is TRBJ2-1, the V gene TRBV11-2; 10 bases are a match to TRBD2. Germline CDR1 and CDR2: SGHAT and FQNNGV. This CDR3 spans 15 amino acids. V shed 0 bases, J shed 7 bases, and the junction held 3 bases outside the gene matches. CDR3 residues: CASSLDRAGGNEQFF. In DNA form, the CDR3 reads TGTGCCAGCAGCTTAGACCGAGCGGGAGGGAATGAGCAGTTCTTC.

This chain connects TRBV19 to TRBJ2-4; unclear D gene. The CDR3 extends over 14 amino acids. V was shortened by 3 bases and J by 8 bases, with 14 bases between the two germline ends. The germline CDR1 and CDR2 sequences are LNHDA and SQIVND (reference sequence). The chain's CDR3 is CASSMIFASDIQYF. CDR3 nucleotide sequence: TGTGCCAGTAGTATGATTTTCGCGAGCGACATTCAGTACTTC.

The chain has TRBV2 and TRBJ1-2; D gene ambiguous. Germline V gene sequence: CDR1 SNHLY, CDR2 FYNNEI. The V end lost 3 bases, the J end lost 5 bases, and 19 bases lay between the germline ends. This CDR3 comprises 16 residues. In DNA form, the CDR3 reads TGTGCCAGCAGTGACCTCCAGGCGCTCTCATGGTATGGCTACACCTTC. Protein product: CASSDLQALSWYGYTF.

V usage is TRBV28 and J usage is TRBJ2-7; 9 positions agree with TRBD1. Germline V gene sequence: CDR1 MDHEN, CDR2 SYDVKM. There are 14 residues in the CDR3. V lost 8 bases and J lost 3; bases outside the gene matches: 8. The CDR3 protein is CASGRDRDYYEQYF. As DNA, the CDR3 is TGTGCCAGCGGCCGGGACAGGGACTACTACGAGCAGTACTTC.

The V and J genes are TRBV5-1 and TRBJ2-7; 7 positions match TRBD2. The V segment lost 5 bases and the J segment 0 bases; nucleotides outside the gene matches: 5. Germline assignment: CDR1 SGHRS and CDR2 YFSETQ. This CDR3 has 14 residues. The CDR3 sequence: CASRVTSASYEQYF. The CDR3 DNA follows: TGCGCCAGCAGGGTAACTAGCGCCTCCTACGAGCAGTACTTC.

This chain uses TRBV13 with TRBJ2-7; tentatively, D is TRBD1 (5 bases). V lost 1 base and J 3 bases, leaving 10 bases between the germline ends. Germline lookup yields CDR1 PRHDT and CDR2 FYEKMQ (reference sequence). The CDR3 has 14 amino acids. The CDR3 loop is CASSLVGHLYEQYF. CDR3 nucleotides: TGTGCCAGCAGCTTAGTGGGGCACCTCTACGAGCAGTACTTC.

The chain has TRBV9 and TRBJ2-1, with TRBD2 matching 9 bases. With V trimmed by 0 bases and J by 10 bases, 5 bases remained unmatched. CDR3 length equals 14 residues. CDR1 is SGDLS and CDR2 is YYNGEE in the germline V gene. CDR3 sequence (DNA): TGTGCCAGCAGCGTAGGGGGTAGCGGGGGAGAGCAGTTCTTC. Translated, it gives CASSVGGSGGEQFF.

This chain joins TRBV27 and TRBJ2-1, with TRBD2 matching 7 bases. This CDR3 contains 14 residues. The trim removed 6 bases at V and 8 bases at J, leaving 10 bases unmatched. Germline-derived CDR1 and CDR2 are MNHEY and SMNVEV (reference sequence). For the CDR3, the DNA is TGTGCCAGCAGCCTTACTAGCGAGGGCCATGAGCAGTTCTTC. Protein sequence: CASSLTSEGHEQFF.

Only one count was recorded for this clone. The chain joins TRBV19 to TRBJ1-1; TRBD1 might be the D (5 bases). This CDR3 spans 17 amino acids. In germline, CDR1 is LNHDA, CDR2 SQIVND (reference sequence). Trimming took 0 bases from V and 1 from J, leaving 15 bases between them. This CDR3 reads CASSIDSEGAQNTEAFF. In DNA, the CDR3 is TGTGCCAGTAGTATAGATTCGGAAGGGGCTCAGAACACTGAAGCTTTCTTT.

The V call is TRBV2, the J call TRBJ2-7; the D is unclear. The CDR3 is 10 amino acids. V was shortened by 8 bases and J by 2 bases, with 4 bases between the two germline ends. Germline CDR1 SNHLY, CDR2 FYNNEI. Here the CDR3 DNA reads TGTGCCAGCGGCACCTACGAGCAGTACTTC. Encoded protein: CASGTYEQYF.

This clone has just one count. The V call is TRBV9, the J call TRBJ1-5; D is perhaps TRBD1 (5 bases). Germline CDR1 reads SGDLS; CDR2 reads YYNGEE. V was clipped by 1 base and J by 7 bases, with 12 bases between them. This CDR3 contains 14 residues. CDR3 nucleotide sequence: TGTGCCAGCAGCGTATGGGGGGAAGGGCAGCCCCAGCATTTT. Protein sequence: CASSVWGEGQPQHF.

The chain recombines TRBV19 with TRBJ2-1; D is ambiguous. The CDR3 runs to 15 residues. Germline V gene sequence: CDR1 LNHDA, CDR2 SQIVND (reference sequence). V was pared by 1 base and J by 4 bases, with 11 bases between. CDR3 coding DNA: TGTGCCAGTAGTATAGTGTCCCCCCCGTACAATGAGCAGTTCTTC. Protein product: CASSIVSPPYNEQFF.

V usage is TRBV5-6 and J usage is TRBJ2-1; possible D gene TRBD1, 6 bases. Trimming cost V 2 bases and J 10 bases, with 13 bases left between them. The CDR3 covers 13 residues. Germline assignment: CDR1 SGHDT and CDR2 YYEEEE. Here the CDR3 reads CASSLRGQGEQFF. CDR3 coding DNA: TGTGCCAGCAGCTTAAGGGGCCAGGGGGAGCAGTTCTTC. Filled out from reference TRBV5-6 and TRBJ2-1, the complete variable domain reads DAGVTQSPTHLIKTRGQQVTLRCSPKSGHDTVSWYQQALGQGPQFIFQYYEEEERQRGNFPDRFSGHQFPNYSSELNVNALLLGDSALYLCASSLRGQGEQFFGPGTRLTVL.

The rearrangement links TRBV2 to TRBJ2-7; D remains ambiguous. This CDR3 is 12 amino acids long. Germline V lookup: CDR1 SNHLY, CDR2 FYNNEI. The V end was cut by 7 bases, the J end by 3 bases, with 10 bases between. CDR3 nucleotides: TGTGCCAGCAAACAGAAATTCTACGAGCAGTACTTC. Translating it yields CASKQKFYEQYF.

This rearrangement joins TRBV7-9 to TRBJ1-1, with 7 bases lining up with TRBD1. Trimming cost V 7 bases and J 1 base; bases outside gene matches: 9. In germline, CDR1 is SEHNR, CDR2 FQNEAQ (reference sequence). The CDR3 runs to 15 residues. The CDR3 nucleotides read TGTGCCAGCAACAAAGCAGGGGGAAAGAACACTGAAGCTTTCTTT. Residues: CASNKAGGKNTEAFF. Based on the CDR3 plus reference TRBV7-9 and TRBJ1-1, the full variable domain is DTGVSQNPRHKITKRGQNVTFRCDPISEHNRLYWYRQTLGQGPEFLTYFQNEAQLEKSRLLSDRFSAERPKGSFSTLEIQRTEQGDSAMYLCASNKAGGKNTEAFFGQGTRLTVV.

The rearrangement joins TRBV27 to TRBJ2-1, with a possible D match to TRBD2 (5 bases). The germline gives CDR1 MNHEY, CDR2 SMNVEV (reference sequence). The CDR3 has 12 amino acids. The V and J ends lost 7 bases and 9 bases respectively, with 13 bases between them. CDR3 sequence: CASTRTAGEQFF. In DNA form, the CDR3 reads TGTGCCAGCACCAGGACTGCAGGTGAGCAGTTCTTC.

The rearrangement joins TRBV27 to TRBJ2-3; 8 bases are a match to TRBD2. Germline V gene data show CDR1 as MNHEY and CDR2 as SMNVEV (reference sequence). Germline trimming cut 4 bases from V and 7 bases from J; bases unmatched to any gene: 7. This CDR3 contains 14 residues. The chain's CDR3 is CASSSPGGANTQYF. The CDR3 bases are TGTGCCAGCAGTTCCCCGGGAGGGGCGAATACGCAGTATTTT.

The chain has TRBV6-1 and TRBJ2-7, with D perhaps matching TRBD1 (5 bases). Germline V CDR1 and CDR2: MNHNS, SASEGT. There are 13 residues in the CDR3. V was shortened by 4 bases and J by 0 bases, with 7 bases between the two germline ends. The chain's CDR3 is CASSVDSSYEQYF. CDR3 in DNA: TGTGCCAGCAGTGTAGACAGCTCCTACGAGCAGTACTTC.

The chain recombines TRBV5-1 with TRBJ2-2; 10 nucleotides line up with TRBD1. The trim removed 0 bases at V and 7 bases at J, leaving 9 bases unmatched. The length of the CDR3 is 17 residues. Germline V gene data show CDR1 as SGHRS and CDR2 as YFSETQ. CDR3 nucleotides: TGCGCCAGCAGCTTGGTACCCGGGACAGGGGTGGACGGGGAGCTGTTTTTT. Protein: CASSLVPGTGVDGELFF.

This chain joins TRBV10-3 and TRBJ2-1; D gene unclear. V gave up 4 bases and J gave up 6 bases, with 16 bases separating them. Germline V gene sequence: CDR1 ENHRY, CDR2 SYGVKD. CDR3 length: 15 amino acids. CDR3 loop: CAISVGSPLPNEQFF. The CDR3 DNA reads TGTGCCATCAGTGTGGGTAGCCCCCTCCCCAATGAGCAGTTCTTC.